A single sample gave rise to the 28 T cell receptor beta chains below, sequenced in a study of blood T cell repertoires in COVID-19. Using immunoSEQ multiplex PCR, the repertoire was profiled, and TCRdb retains in-frame clones only, with some absent. The repertoire has hundreds of thousands of clones, more than 85% of them found once; the top ten carry around 3%. The sequencing sample was made of peripheral blood. These receptor sequences come from a human donor in a cohort sampled during active COVID-19.

V gene TRBV5-6 combines with J gene TRBJ1-6, with 11 bases identical to TRBD1. Germline V gene sequence: CDR1 SGHDT, CDR2 YYEEEE. Trimming removed 1 base from V and 10 bases from J; junction bases left unmatched: 4. The CDR3 length is 15 residues. The CDR3: CASSLRTGGHSPLHF. In nucleotides, the CDR3 is TGTGCCAGCAGCTTGAGGACAGGGGGCCACTCACCCCTCCACTTT. Combining the CDR3 with reference TRBV5-6 and TRBJ1-6 gives the whole variable domain DAGVTQSPTHLIKTRGQQVTLRCSPKSGHDTVSWYQQALGQGPQFIFQYYEEEERQRGNFPDRFSGHQFPNYSSELNVNALLLGDSALYLCASSLRTGGHSPLHFGNGTRLTVT.

V usage is TRBV9 and J usage is TRBJ2-2; 8 nucleotides agree with TRBD2. The CDR3 loop spans 14 amino acids. The trim removed 3 bases at V and 7 bases at J, leaving 5 bases unmatched. CDR1 SGDLS and CDR2 YYNGEE come from the germline V gene. The CDR3 DNA reads as TGTGCCAGCAGCGCCGGACTAGCCCTCGGGGAGCTGTTTTTT. This codes for CASSAGLALGELFF.

The rearrangement links TRBV6-1 to TRBJ1-2; perhaps TRBD1 as D (6 bases). Trimming took 1 base from V and 6 from J, leaving 21 bases between them. This CDR3 has 17 amino acids. Germline CDR1 and CDR2: MNHNS and SASEGT. The CDR3 region is CASSEGNRVFSRDGYTF. In nucleotides, the CDR3 is TGTGCCAGCAGTGAAGGTAACAGGGTGTTCTCCAGGGATGGCTACACCTTC.

This clone was counted only a few times. The chain couples TRBV4-2 to TRBJ2-3, with a possible D match to TRBD2 (5 bases). The CDR3 sequence is 16 residues long. Trimming removed 4 bases at V and 1 base at J, with 15 bases between. Germline lookup yields CDR1 LGHNA and CDR2 YNFKEQ. CDR3 sequence (DNA): TGTGCCAGCAGCCTTACACCTAGAGCGGGCACAGATACGCAGTATTTT. Protein product: CASSLTPRAGTDTQYF.

The chain carries TRBV7-6 and TRBJ2-1; D remains unclear. Germline V gene data show CDR1 as SGHVS and CDR2 as FNYEAQ. Trimming removed 5 bases from V and 0 bases from J, with 5 bases in between. The CDR3 runs to 13 residues. The CDR3 DNA sequence: TGTGCCAGCAGCCCCTCCTCCTACAATGAGCAGTTCTTC. Protein sequence: CASSPSSYNEQFF. Filled out from reference TRBV7-6 and TRBJ2-1, the complete variable domain reads GAGVSQSPRYKVTKRGQDVALRCDPISGHVSLYWYRQALGQGPEFLTYFNYEAQQDKSGLPNDRFSAERPEGSISTLTIQRTEQRDSAMYRCASSPSSYNEQFFGPGTRLTVL.

The rearrangement joins TRBV30 to TRBJ1-3, with D perhaps TRBD1 (5 bases). V lost 0 bases to trimming and J lost 0 bases, with 18 bases between them. The CDR3 length is 18 residues. The germline V gene encodes CDR1 GTSNPN and CDR2 SVGIG (reference sequence). CDR3 residues: CAWSVRWSGASSGNTIYF. CDR3 DNA sequence: TGTGCCTGGAGTGTACGTTGGAGTGGGGCCAGCTCTGGAAACACCATATATTTT.

V gene TRBV7-9 combines with J gene TRBJ2-7, with D maybe TRBD2 (5 bases). This CDR3 has 13 amino acids. From germline, CDR1 is SEHNR and CDR2 FQNEAQ (reference sequence). The V end was cut by 5 bases, the J end by 4 bases, with 12 bases between. The CDR3 here is CASSPRRGYEQYF. DNA for the CDR3: TGTGCCAGCAGCCCCCGTCGGGGATACGAGCAGTACTTC.

This chain joins TRBV2 and TRBJ2-5, with 11 bases identical to TRBD2. With V trimmed by 7 bases and J by 5 bases, 9 bases remained unmatched. The CDR3 runs 15 residues. In germline, CDR1 is SNHLY, CDR2 FYNNEI. CDR3 residues: CASTATSGNRETQYF. DNA of the CDR3: TGTGCCAGCACCGCGACTAGCGGGAATAGGGAGACCCAGTACTTC.

This chain joins TRBV30 and TRBJ1-2, with D tentatively TRBD1 (6 bases). Germline CDR1 is GTSNPN and CDR2 is SVGIG (reference sequence). Trimming took 1 base from V and 12 from J, leaving 18 bases between them. CDR3 length: 13 amino acids. The CDR3 DNA follows: TGTGCCTGGAGTGGGGGGGGCTGGACTGGAAACACCTTC. Residues: CAWSGGGWTGNTF.

CDR3 protein: CASSQAPGQGVYGYTF. The DNA for the CDR3 is TGCGCCAGCAGCCAAGCCCCGGGACAGGGGGTCTATGGCTACACCTTC. J is TRBJ1-2 and V is TRBV4-1, with 11 positions matching TRBD1. The length of the CDR3 is 16 residues. Germline assignment: CDR1 MGHRA and CDR2 YSYEKL. V was clipped by 1 base and J by 4 bases; unmatched bases: 5.

The chain uses TRBV27 and TRBJ2-3; 8 bases are shared with TRBD1. V was clipped by 2 bases and J by 7 bases; unmatched bases: 14. Germline CDR1 MNHEY, CDR2 SMNVEV (reference sequence). The CDR3 is 17 residues long. The CDR3 region has the DNA TGTGCCAGCAGTTTAGCGGGGTGGGGGACAGGTTTTTATACGCAGTATTTT. It codes for CASSLAGWGTGFYTQYF.

The V and J genes are TRBV15 and TRBJ2-7; D is possibly TRBD2 (7 bases). Germline loops: CDR1 LNHNV, CDR2 YYDKDF (reference sequence). Trimming removed 1 base at V and 3 bases at J, with 13 bases between. The CDR3 has 15 residues. The chain's CDR3 is CATSRGGGAGYEQYF. The CDR3 DNA is TGTGCCACCAGCAGAGGAGGGGGGGCTGGCTACGAGCAGTACTTC.

This clone was seen at least ten times. The chain employs TRBV3-1 (or the pseudogene TRBV3-2) and TRBJ1-1, with D perhaps TRBD1 (6 bases). V dropped 3 bases and J dropped 4 bases, with 15 bases sitting between them. CDR1 is LGHDT and CDR2 is YNNKEL in the germline V gene (reference sequence). This CDR3 comprises 15 residues. The CDR3 loop is CASSQIGQPSTEAFF. The CDR3, as DNA: TGTGCCAGCAGCCAGATAGGACAGCCGTCCACTGAAGCTTTCTTT.

The rearrangement joins TRBV29-1 to TRBJ2-7, with TRBD2 matching 11 bases. J was trimmed by 3 bases and V by 5 bases; bases with no gene match: 3. Germline-derived CDR1 and CDR2 are SQVTM and ANQGSEA. The CDR3 is 13 residues long. CDR3 residues: CSVRGLAGYEQYF. The CDR3 bases are TGCAGCGTTCGCGGACTAGCGGGCTACGAGCAGTACTTC.

This clone occurred once. The chain carries TRBV11-2 and TRBJ2-7; the D gene is possibly TRBD2 (5 bases). This CDR3 is built from 15 residues. Per germline, CDR1 SGHAT and CDR2 FQNNGV. The V end lost 10 bases, the J end lost 0 bases, and 19 bases lay between the germline ends. For the CDR3, the DNA is TGTGCCACGGGCTTAGGAGGATCTTCCTCCTACGAGCAGTACTTC. This sequence encodes CATGLGGSSSYEQYF.

V usage is TRBV7-2 and J usage is TRBJ2-5; 11 bases line up with TRBD1. The CDR3 contains 15 residues. Germline CDR1 is SGHTA and CDR2 is FQGNSA. With 5 bases clipped from V and 5 bases from J, the junction kept 7 bases outside the gene matches. The CDR3 is CASSTGQGAWETQYF. The CDR3 DNA follows: TGTGCCAGCAGCACCGGACAGGGGGCATGGGAGACCCAGTACTTC.

This chain links TRBV19 with TRBJ1-2, with D possibly being TRBD1 (5 bases). Trimming shortened V by 3 bases and J by 3 bases, and 14 bases separated the two germline ends. This CDR3 region has 15 residues. Germline CDR1 LNHDA, CDR2 SQIVND (reference sequence). Written as DNA, the CDR3 is TGTGCCAGTAGTATCTCAGGGTCCCCTCACTATGGCTACACCTTC. It specifies CASSISGSPHYGYTF.

The CDR3 here is CASSRETGLKFLNEQFF. As DNA, the CDR3 is TGTGCCAGCAGCCGAGAAACGGGACTAAAGTTCCTAAATGAGCAGTTCTTC. This chain links TRBV4-2 with TRBJ2-1; the match to TRBD2 covers 7 bases. The length of the CDR3 is 17 residues. The V gene end was trimmed by 4 bases and the J gene end by 7 bases; junction bases not matched to a gene: 16. Germline V gives CDR1 LGHNA, CDR2 YNFKEQ.

The CDR3 loop reads CASSADRGGDTQYF. CDR3 coding DNA: TGTGCCAGCAGCGCGGACAGGGGAGGAGATACGCAGTATTTT. The rearrangement links TRBV11-2 to TRBJ2-3, with TRBD1 identical over 9 bases. Germline CDR1 reads SGHAT; CDR2 reads FQNNGV. With 5 bases clipped from V and 5 bases from J, the junction kept 5 bases outside the gene matches. This CDR3 comprises 14 residues.

V is TRBV7-6 and J is TRBJ2-1, with TRBD1 matching 10 bases. Germline V gene sequence: CDR1 SGHVS, CDR2 FNYEAQ. This CDR3 contains 15 residues. The junction had 7 bases not matched to a gene; V was cut back by 4 bases and J by 7 bases. The DNA of the CDR3 is TGTGCCAGCAGCTCAGGGACAGGGGACTTTAATGAGCAGTTCTTC. Its protein product is CASSSGTGDFNEQFF.

This sequence joins TRBV10-3 and TRBJ1-2; weak D call: TRBD1 (5 bases). Germline V CDR1 and CDR2: ENHRY, SYGVKD. The CDR3 runs 15 residues. V was cut by 0 bases and J by 1 base, with 9 bases left in between. The CDR3 reads CAISESQGFNYGYTF. The CDR3 DNA reads as TGTGCCATCAGTGAGTCGCAGGGCTTTAACTATGGCTACACCTTC.

The rearrangement links TRBV5-5 to TRBJ2-2; TRBD2 agrees at 9 bases. The trim removed 4 bases at V and 3 bases at J, leaving 13 bases unmatched. This CDR3 comprises 18 residues. Germline lookup yields CDR1 SGHKS and CDR2 YYEKEE (reference sequence). CDR3 sequence: CASSPYTVAGADTGELFF. The CDR3 region has the DNA TGTGCCAGCAGCCCTTATACAGTAGCGGGGGCGGACACCGGGGAGCTGTTTTTT.

The gene calls are TRBV6-5 and TRBJ1-6; 8 positions agree with TRBD1. The CDR3 runs to 13 residues. CDR1 and CDR2 (germline): MNHEY, SVGAGI. J lost 10 bases, V lost 9 bases, and 8 bases had no gene match. CDR3 DNA: TGTGCCAGTTCTCGGACAGGGCCCTCACCCCTCCACTTT. This gives the protein CASSRTGPSPLHF.

J is TRBJ2-7 and V is TRBV20-1, with D possibly being TRBD1 (6 bases). The CDR3 runs to 11 residues. Germline assignment: CDR1 DFQATT and CDR2 SNEGSKA (reference sequence). The V and J ends lost 5 bases and 6 bases respectively, with 11 bases between them. CDR3 bases: TGCAGTGCTTCAGGGGTGGCCGAGCAGTACTTC. Protein sequence: CSASGVAEQYF.

Details on this clone: Other nucleotide sequences in the sample specify the same CDR3. The CDR3 here is CASSPGGGGDTQYF. CDR3 in DNA: TGCGCCAGCAGCCCGGGAGGCGGGGGAGATACGCAGTATTTT. The chain recombines TRBV5-1 with TRBJ2-3, with 7 positions matching TRBD2. Germline CDR1 reads SGHRS; CDR2 reads YFSETQ. The J segment lost 5 bases and the V segment lost 4 bases, leaving 7 bases of the junction unmatched. CDR3 size: 14 residues.

This CDR3 is CASRPAKSIGGAISGTDTQYF. The CDR3 DNA sequence: TGCGCCAGCAGGCCCGCGAAAAGCATTGGCGGGGCCATCTCTGGGACAGATACGCAGTATTTT. The gene calls are TRBV5-1 and TRBJ2-3; maybe TRBD2 (6 bases). The germline CDR1 and CDR2 sequences are SGHRS and YFSETQ. Trimming left V 5 bases short and J 3 bases short, with 34 bases between. This CDR3 is 21 amino acids long.

The gene calls are TRBV5-8 and TRBJ1-2; 10 bases are shared with TRBD1. The J segment lost 6 bases and the V segment lost 2 bases, leaving 7 bases of the junction unmatched. CDR1 and CDR2 (germline): SGHTS, YDEGEE. This CDR3 comprises 15 residues. CDR3 residues: CASSFMDRGRDGYTF. As DNA, the CDR3 is TGTGCCAGCAGCTTCATGGACAGGGGGAGGGATGGCTACACCTTC.

The V and J genes are TRBV28 and TRBJ1-5, with TRBD1 matching over 7 bases. This CDR3 spans 14 amino acids. J lost 5 bases, V lost 3 bases, and 4 bases had no gene match. Looked up from germline, CDR1 is MDHEN and CDR2 is SYDVKM. The CDR3: CASSFMGQYQPQHF. For the CDR3, the DNA is TGTGCCAGCAGTTTTATGGGACAGTATCAGCCCCAGCATTTT.